A selection of T cell receptor beta chains follows, all from one sample in a study of early T cells in non-severe SARS-CoV-2 infection. TCRdb processed the 5' RACE reads anew with MiXCR; each CDR3 protein has one entry. Found here are 70,000 to 95,000 distinct CDR3 sequences, around 9.9% of them singletons; the top ten hold about 4.8%. The sequencing sample was made of whole blood. Receptors were obtained from an adult who was a healthcare worker with PCR-confirmed SARS-CoV-2 infection or an uninfected control (not recorded which). CDR3s include the opening cysteine and the closing phenylalanine or tryptophan. A D gene is named only where the DNA matches it firmly. Where a row states a size, it is once, few, many or the class of an expanded clone; other rows omit it.

d_gene: NA; abundance: NA; v_gene: TRBV2; j_gene: TRBJ1-1; CDR3nt: TGTGCCAGCAGAGAGACAGTCAGGACTGAAGCTTTCTTT; CDR3aa: CASRETVRTEAFF
d_gene: TRBD2; abundance: many; v_gene: TRBV24-1; j_gene: TRBJ2-2; CDR3nt: TGTGCCACCAGTCCGACCAGCGGGAGGACCGGGGAGCTGTTTTTT; CDR3aa: CATSPTSGRTGELFF
d_gene: NA; abundance: NA; v_gene: TRBV29-1; j_gene: TRBJ2-3; CDR3nt: TGCAGCGTTGGGCGGGTGGAGGGCTTCGAGGCAGATACGCAGTATTTT; CDR3aa: CSVGRVEGFEADTQYF
d_gene: TRBD2; abundance: few; v_gene: TRBV28; j_gene: TRBJ2-3; CDR3nt: TGTGCCAGCAGTTTTCTAGCGGGGCAAGATACGCAGTATTTT; CDR3aa: CASSFLAGQDTQYF
d_gene: TRBD1; abundance: many; v_gene: TRBV20-1; j_gene: TRBJ1-5; CDR3nt: TGCAGTGCCGAACAGGGGGTGGATCAGCCCCAGCATTTT; CDR3aa: CSAEQGVDQPQHF
d_gene: NA; abundance: few; v_gene: TRBV15; j_gene: TRBJ1-2; CDR3nt: TGTGCCACCAGCAGCCACCGATACTTAGAGTTAGTCCCCAACTATGGCTACACCTTC; CDR3aa: CATSSHRYLELVPNYGYTF
d_gene: NA; abundance: many; v_gene: TRBV7-8; j_gene: TRBJ2-7; CDR3nt: TGTGCCAGCAGCGTACCCGAGACAGGTTTAAACGTCTTCGAGCAGTACTTC; CDR3aa: CASSVPETGLNVFEQYF
d_gene: TRBD2; abundance: many; v_gene: TRBV3-1; j_gene: TRBJ2-1; CDR3nt: TGTGCCAGCAGCTTCCCCCTGACTAGCGGGAGAGGTGAGCAGTTCTTC; CDR3aa: CASSFPLTSGRGEQFF
d_gene: NA; abundance: NA; v_gene: TRBV2; j_gene: TRBJ2-2; CDR3nt: TGTGCCAGCAGTCCACAGGGAAACACCGGGGAGCTGTTTTTT; CDR3aa: CASSPQGNTGELFF
d_gene: NA; abundance: many; v_gene: TRBV20-1; j_gene: TRBJ2-5; CDR3nt: TGCAGTGCTAGAGTGGGGGACTGGGGAGAGACCCAGTACTTC; CDR3aa: CSARVGDWGETQYF
d_gene: TRBD2; abundance: few; v_gene: TRBV28; j_gene: TRBJ2-3; CDR3nt: TGTGCCATCGGGACTAGAGTACAAGATACGCAGTATTTT; CDR3aa: CAIGTRVQDTQYF
d_gene: TRBD1; abundance: many; v_gene: TRBV6-6; j_gene: TRBJ2-2; CDR3nt: TGTGCCACCGGAGGGAACCCGGGACAGGGGAACACCGGGGAGCTGTTTTTT; CDR3aa: CATGGNPGQGNTGELFF
d_gene: NA; abundance: medium-sized; v_gene: TRBV6-4; j_gene: TRBJ2-6; CDR3nt: TGTGCCAGCAGTGACAACTCTGGGGCCAACGTCCTGACTTTC; CDR3aa: CASSDNSGANVLTF
d_gene: TRBD1; abundance: few; v_gene: TRBV5-1; j_gene: TRBJ1-4; CDR3nt: TGCGCCAGCAGTAACTCCCCGGGACAGAATGAAAAACTGTTTTTT; CDR3aa: CASSNSPGQNEKLFF
d_gene: NA; abundance: many; v_gene: TRBV7-2; j_gene: TRBJ2-2; CDR3nt: TGTGCCAGCAGTTCCACCCTTCGGGGGGAGCTGTTTTTT; CDR3aa: CASSSTLRGELFF
d_gene: TRBD2; abundance: many; v_gene: TRBV7-3; j_gene: TRBJ2-7; CDR3nt: TGTGCCAGCAGCTTAACCTCTAGCGGGAGCCACGAGCAGTACTTC; CDR3aa: CASSLTSSGSHEQYF
d_gene: TRBD2; abundance: few; v_gene: TRBV27; j_gene: TRBJ2-7; CDR3nt: TGTGCCAGCAGTCCGGAGACTAGCGGGAGAGTTGAGCAGTACTTC; CDR3aa: CASSPETSGRVEQYF
d_gene: TRBD2; abundance: many; v_gene: TRBV7-3; j_gene: TRBJ2-1; CDR3nt: TGTGCCAGCAGCTCGGGACTAGCGGCCTACAATGAGCAGTTCTTC; CDR3aa: CASSSGLAAYNEQFF
d_gene: NA; abundance: many; v_gene: TRBV20-1; j_gene: TRBJ2-5; CDR3nt: TGCAGTGCTAGAGGGGGGAGTTTGGGGCCAGAGACCCAGTACTTC; CDR3aa: CSARGGSLGPETQYF
d_gene: TRBD1; abundance: NA; v_gene: TRBV5-1; j_gene: TRBJ1-1; CDR3nt: TGCGCCAGCAGCTCGATGGGACAGGGGAACACTGAAGCTTTCTTT; CDR3aa: CASSSMGQGNTEAFF
d_gene: TRBD2; abundance: few; v_gene: TRBV7-8; j_gene: TRBJ2-7; CDR3nt: TGTGCCAGCAGCCTAAACCTTGGGACTAGCGGGATGAACTCCTACGAGCAGTACTTC; CDR3aa: CASSLNLGTSGMNSYEQYF
d_gene: NA; abundance: many; v_gene: TRBV28; j_gene: TRBJ1-3; CDR3nt: TGTGCCACCGGGGACTTTGACACAAACACCATATATTTT; CDR3aa: CATGDFDTNTIYF
d_gene: NA; abundance: many; v_gene: TRBV5-1; j_gene: TRBJ1-2; CDR3nt: TGCGCCAGCAGCTTGGTAGGGAACTATGGCTACACCTTC; CDR3aa: CASSLVGNYGYTF
d_gene: TRBD1; abundance: few; v_gene: TRBV2; j_gene: TRBJ1-6; CDR3nt: TGTGCCAGCGGGCTAGGACAGGGTAATTCACCCCTCCACTTT; CDR3aa: CASGLGQGNSPLHF
d_gene: TRBD2; abundance: many; v_gene: TRBV24-1; j_gene: TRBJ2-5; CDR3nt: TGTGCCACCAGTTCGATAGCGGGAAATTTGGAGACCCAGTACTTC; CDR3aa: CATSSIAGNLETQYF
d_gene: TRBD1; abundance: NA; v_gene: TRBV20-1; j_gene: TRBJ2-7; CDR3nt: TGCAGTGCCACCGGGACAGGACGTGGGTACTTC; CDR3aa: CSATGTGRGYF
d_gene: TRBD1; abundance: many; v_gene: TRBV6-6; j_gene: TRBJ2-7; CDR3nt: TGTGCCAGCAGTTACGACAGGGAGAAGTACGAGCAGTACTTC; CDR3aa: CASSYDREKYEQYF
d_gene: NA; abundance: NA; v_gene: TRBV14; j_gene: TRBJ2-2; CDR3nt: TGTGCCAGCAGCCATACCCCCTTCGGGCGTACCGGGGAGCTGTTTTTT; CDR3aa: CASSHTPFGRTGELFF
d_gene: TRBD2; abundance: NA; v_gene: TRBV5-1; j_gene: TRBJ2-1; CDR3nt: TGCGCCAGCAGCCCAAGACTAGCGGGAGCCCATGAGCAGTTCTTC; CDR3aa: CASSPRLAGAHEQFF
d_gene: NA; abundance: few; v_gene: TRBV27; j_gene: TRBJ2-4; CDR3nt: TGTGCCAGCAGTTTCAGTGGGACTCCGAACATTCAGTACTTC; CDR3aa: CASSFSGTPNIQYF
d_gene: TRBD2; abundance: NA; v_gene: TRBV7-9; j_gene: TRBJ2-3; CDR3nt: TGTGCCAGCAGCTATACTAGCGGGAGTGGCACAGATACGCAGTATTTT; CDR3aa: CASSYTSGSGTDTQYF